This is a list of T cell receptor beta chains from one sample in a study of T cell responses to AZD1222 COVID-19 vaccine. The table came from immunoSEQ multiplex PCR; TCRdb's copy has only in-frame clones and leaves some out. The sample yields 65,000 or so clones, about four fifths seen once. The sample consisted of peripheral blood, taken on day 0 of AZD1222 vaccination. All receptors derive from an adult in good health. Both conserved end residues are part of each CDR3. The D gene is left open where the match is weak. Clone size is stated in some rows and not others, as once, few, many or a class when expanded.

cdr3_aa | cdr3_nt | d_call | j_call | v_call | clone_size
CASSLSSNTGELFF | TGTGCCAGCAGCTTAAGCTCGAACACCGGGGAGCTGTTTTTT | . | TRBJ2-2 | TRBV7-3 | .
CASSLGRSYEQYF | TGTGCCAGCAGCCTGGGACGGTCCTACGAGCAGTACTTC | . | TRBJ2-7 | TRBV5-4 | .
CASSFGPLNQPQHF | TGCGCCAGCAGCTTCGGACCGCTAAATCAGCCCCAGCATTTT | . | TRBJ1-5 | TRBV5-1 | .
CASSNGQGAGELFF | TGTGCCAGCAGTAACGGACAGGGGGCGGGGGAGCTGTTTTTT | TRBD1 | TRBJ2-2 | TRBV6-5 | .
CASSERDWPADRDTQYF | TGTGCCAGCAGTGAACGGGACTGGCCCGCCGACCGGGATACGCAGTATTTT | . | TRBJ2-3 | TRBV6-1 | .
CASSFTGLNEQFF | TGCGCCAGCAGCTTCACAGGGCTTAATGAGCAGTTCTTC | . | TRBJ2-1 | TRBV5-1 | .
CASSMSARQETQYF | TGTGCCAGTAGTATGAGTGCGCGGCAAGAGACCCAGTACTTC | . | TRBJ2-5 | TRBV19 | .
CASSEGRTGGELFF | TGTGCCAGCAGCGAAGGGAGAACTGGCGGGGAGCTGTTTTTT | . | TRBJ2-2 | TRBV7-2 | .
CASSREGNEQYF | TGTGCCAGCAGCCGGGAGGGGAACGAGCAGTACTTC | TRBD2 | TRBJ2-7 | TRBV5-6 | .
CASSLDAEEETQYF | TGCGCCAGCAGCTTGGATGCGGAGGAAGAGACCCAGTACTTC | . | TRBJ2-5 | TRBV5-1 | once
CASSKSGGATDTQYF | TGTGCCAGCAGCAAGAGCGGGGGGGCCACAGATACGCAGTATTTT | TRBD2 | TRBJ2-3 | TRBV6-4 | .
CASSWTGVISDTQYF | TGTGCCAGCAGTTGGACAGGGGTTATTTCAGATACGCAGTATTTT | TRBD1 | TRBJ2-3 | TRBV6-2/TRBV6-3 | .
CASSYDRAETQYF | TGTGCCAGCAGCTACGACAGGGCGGAGACCCAGTACTTC | TRBD1 | TRBJ2-5 | TRBV5-4 | once
CASRGTSGANEQFF | TGTGCCAGCAGGGGGACTAGCGGGGCAAATGAGCAGTTCTTC | TRBD2 | TRBJ2-1 | TRBV2 | few
CSVAGTRTAKGTGELFF | TGCAGCGTTGCAGGGACTCGCACCGCGAAAGGCACCGGGGAGCTGTTTTTT | . | TRBJ2-2 | TRBV29-1 | once
CATTSGGLARDEKLFF | TGTGCCACCACCTCGGGGGGGCTAGCAAGGGACGAAAAACTGTTTTTT | . | TRBJ1-4 | TRBV28 | .
CASSVGTSIDTQYF | TGTGCCAGCAGCGTAGGGACTAGTATAGATACGCAGTATTTT | TRBD2 | TRBJ2-3 | TRBV9 | .
CASSYAGAAEAFF | TGTGCCAGTAGTTACGCGGGGGCGGCTGAAGCTTTCTTT | . | TRBJ1-1 | TRBV19 | .
CASSPRTGGLDTQYF | TGTGCCAGCTCACCCAGGACAGGGGGCCTGGATACGCAGTATTTT | TRBD1 | TRBJ2-3 | TRBV18 | few
CASSPRISAYEQYF | TGTGCCAGCAGCCCCCGGATCTCCGCCTACGAGCAGTACTTC | . | TRBJ2-7 | TRBV11-2 | .
CASSIRGLDTEAFF | TGTGCCAGTAGTATTCGTGGGCTGGACACTGAAGCTTTCTTT | . | TRBJ1-1 | TRBV19 | .
CASSLGLAGADTQYF | TGCGCCAGCAGCTTGGGGCTAGCGGGGGCAGATACGCAGTATTTT | TRBD2 | TRBJ2-3 | TRBV5-1 | .
CASSLEAGGLSSYNEQFF | TGTGCCAGCAGCTTGGAAGCGGGGGGCCTTAGCTCCTACAATGAGCAGTTCTTC | TRBD2 | TRBJ2-1 | TRBV5-4 | once
CASSSGYTEAFF | TGTGCCAGCTCAAGTGGGTACACTGAAGCTTTCTTT | . | TRBJ1-1 | TRBV18 | .
CASSPSGRGTEAFF | TGTGCCAGCAGTCCATCAGGGAGGGGAACTGAAGCTTTCTTT | . | TRBJ1-1 | TRBV2 | .
CASSQDFVARTEAFF | TGTGCCAGCAGCCAGGATTTTGTCGCGAGGACTGAAGCTTTCTTT | . | TRBJ1-1 | TRBV3-1/TRBV3-2 | .
CASSTSPYETQYF | TGTGCCAGCAGTACGTCCCCCTACGAGACCCAGTACTTC | . | TRBJ2-5 | TRBV27 | .
CASSLQGYYGYTF | TGTGCCAGCAGCTTACAGGGTTACTATGGCTACACCTTC | . | TRBJ1-2 | TRBV5-4 | .
CASSPPLFDRLNGYTF | TGTGCCAGCAGTCCCCCATTGTTTGACAGGTTAAATGGCTACACCTTC | . | TRBJ1-2 | TRBV28 | .
CASSQDLSPGYAYEQYF | TGTGCCAGCAGCCAAGATCTCTCTCCAGGTTACGCATACGAGCAGTACTTC | . | TRBJ2-7 | TRBV14 | many
CASSLKSWWGYTF | TGTGCCAGCAGTTTAAAGTCCTGGTGGGGCTACACCTTC | . | TRBJ1-2 | TRBV27 | once
CASSPGPYGYTF | TGTGCCAGCTCACCAGGGCCCTATGGCTACACCTTC | . | TRBJ1-2 | TRBV28 | .
CASSLNRVGVYGYTF | TGTGCCAGCAGCTTGAATAGGGTAGGGGTCTATGGCTACACCTTC | . | TRBJ1-2 | TRBV7-3 | once
CASSLWGGGHVNQPQHF | TGTGCCAGCAGCCTTTGGGGTGGGGGACACGTAAATCAGCCCCAGCATTTT | . | TRBJ1-5 | TRBV7-9 | .
CASSAAGGVGETQYF | TGTGCCAGCAGCGCCGCAGGAGGGGTCGGAGAGACCCAGTACTTC | . | TRBJ2-5 | TRBV9 | .
CASGQGNNQPQHF | TGTGCCTCGGGACAGGGAAACAATCAGCCCCAGCATTTT | TRBD1 | TRBJ1-5 | TRBV30 | once
CASSLSFLARGGELFF | TGTGCCAGCAGCTTAAGCTTCCTCGCTCGTGGCGGGGAGCTGTTTTTT | . | TRBJ2-2 | TRBV7-9 | .
CASSYSSGNTIYF | TGTGCCAGCAGTTATTCTAGCGGAAACACCATATATTTT | . | TRBJ1-3 | TRBV6-5 | .
CASSLVQGNYGYTF | TGTGCCAGCAGCTTGGTACAGGGCAACTATGGCTACACCTTC | . | TRBJ1-2 | TRBV5-6 | .
CASSPGESNQPQHF | TGTGCCAGCTCACCCGGGGAGAGCAATCAGCCCCAGCATTTT | . | TRBJ1-5 | TRBV18 | .
CASLFAANTEAFF | TGTGCCAGCCTCTTCGCCGCGAACACTGAAGCTTTCTTT | . | TRBJ1-1 | TRBV7-2 | few
CASSVAGLASSTGELFF | TGTGCCAGCAGCGTAGCAGGACTAGCCTCGTCCACCGGGGAGCTGTTTTTT | TRBD2 | TRBJ2-2 | TRBV9 | .
CASSAPQSGQGIYGYTF | TGTGCCAGCAGCGCACCCCAAAGCGGACAGGGGATCTATGGCTACACCTTC | TRBD1 | TRBJ1-2 | TRBV9 | .
CASSQGRETQYF | TGCGCCAGCAGTCAGGGCAGAGAGACCCAGTACTTC | . | TRBJ2-5 | TRBV10-1 | .
CASSYGQRYEQYF | TGTGCCAGCAGTTACGGGCAGCGCTACGAGCAGTACTTC | . | TRBJ2-7 | TRBV6-5 | .
CASSLAGTGKSSYTF | TGTGCCAGCAGTTTGGCCGGGACAGGGAAAAGCAGCTACACCTTC | TRBD1 | TRBJ1-2 | TRBV28 | .
CATSRGQRTNEKLFF | TGTGCCACCAGCCGGGGACAGAGAACTAATGAAAAACTGTTTTTT | TRBD1 | TRBJ1-4 | TRBV15 | .
CASSPDSNQPQHF | TGTGCCAGCAGTCCGGACAGCAATCAGCCCCAGCATTTT | . | TRBJ1-5 | TRBV6-4 | .
CASSTQGGSYGYTF | TGTGCCAGTAGTACCCAGGGAGGGAGCTATGGCTACACCTTC | . | TRBJ1-2 | TRBV19 | .
CASSPDWGANTIYF | TGTGCCAGCAGCCCCGACTGGGGAGCGAACACCATATATTTT | . | TRBJ1-3 | TRBV7-2 | once
CASSPQGSQETQYF | TGCGCCAGCAGCCCTCAGGGTTCCCAAGAGACCCAGTACTTC | . | TRBJ2-5 | TRBV5-1 | few
CASSSSRQGMAEAFF | TGTGCCAGCAGCTCAAGCCGACAGGGAATGGCTGAAGCTTTCTTT | TRBD1 | TRBJ1-1 | TRBV7-9 | .
CASSPHGPLAYTDTQYF | TGTGCCAGCAGCCCCCATGGTCCCCTCGCCTACACAGATACGCAGTATTTT | . | TRBJ2-3 | TRBV9 | .
CASSYGTNNSPLHF | TGTGCCAGCAGCTATGGGACGAACAATTCACCCCTCCACTTT | . | TRBJ1-6 | TRBV27 | .
CASSPRDPITYGYTF | TGTGCCAGCAGTCCCCGGGACCCTATTACCTATGGCTACACCTTC | . | TRBJ1-2 | TRBV6-6 | .